Here is one TCR beta chain with its context. Its specificity is unknown. This sample is part of a study of T cell responses to AZD1222 COVID-19 vaccine. The study, taken as a whole, reports: Spike-wide vaccine-associated CD4 TCRs dominated at 160-218 and 743-854. Reportedly, nearly half the spike-specific TCRs target unmutated variant regions. Mostly white British, mostly female donors; authors suggested clonal diversity may be underestimated.

The protocol was immunoSEQ multiplex PCR, while the TCRdb copy is restricted to in-frame clones and leaves out a portion. In the table there are 65,000 to 70,000 clones, roughly 85% of which are singletons. This CDR3 contains 14 residues. The V end lost 3 bases, the J end lost 2 bases, and 10 bases lay between the germline ends. Per the germline V gene, CDR1 is LGHDT and CDR2 is YNNKEL (reference sequence). The chain links TRBV3-1 (or the pseudogene TRBV3-2) to TRBJ1-2; unclear D gene. The sequence came from an adult who received the AZD1222 COVID-19 vaccine. Sequencing was performed on peripheral blood, taken 28 days after the second AZD1222 dose. CDR3 coding DNA: TGTGCCAGCAGCCACCGGACGGGGAACTATGGCTACACCTTC. This sequence encodes CASSHRTGNYGYTF.